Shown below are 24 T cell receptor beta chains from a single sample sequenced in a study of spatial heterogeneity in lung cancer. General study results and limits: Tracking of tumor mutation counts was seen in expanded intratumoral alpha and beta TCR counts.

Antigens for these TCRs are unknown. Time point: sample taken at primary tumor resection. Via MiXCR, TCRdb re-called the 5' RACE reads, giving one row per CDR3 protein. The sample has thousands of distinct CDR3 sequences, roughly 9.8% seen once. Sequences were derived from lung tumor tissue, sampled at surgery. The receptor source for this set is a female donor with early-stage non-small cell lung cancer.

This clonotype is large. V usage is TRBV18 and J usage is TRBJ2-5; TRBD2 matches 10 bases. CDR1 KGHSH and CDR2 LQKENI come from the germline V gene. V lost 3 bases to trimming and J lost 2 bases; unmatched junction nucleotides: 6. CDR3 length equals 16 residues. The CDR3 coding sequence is TGTGCCAGCTCACCCCAGGCTAGCGGGGGACAAGAGACCCAGTACTTC. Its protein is CASSPQASGGQETQYF.

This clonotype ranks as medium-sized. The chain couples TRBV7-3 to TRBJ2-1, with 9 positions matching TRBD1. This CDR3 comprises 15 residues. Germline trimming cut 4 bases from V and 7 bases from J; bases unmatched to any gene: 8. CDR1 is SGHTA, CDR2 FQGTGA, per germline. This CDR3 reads CASSSRTGALNEQFF. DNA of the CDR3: TGTGCCAGCAGCTCCCGGACAGGGGCATTGAATGAGCAGTTCTTC.

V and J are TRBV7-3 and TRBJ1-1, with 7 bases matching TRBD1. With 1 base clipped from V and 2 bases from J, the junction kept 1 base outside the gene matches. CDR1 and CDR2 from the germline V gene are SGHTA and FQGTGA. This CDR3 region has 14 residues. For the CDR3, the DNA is TGTGCCAGCAGCTTAAGGGACAGAAACACTGAAGCTTTCTTT. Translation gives CASSLRDRNTEAFF.

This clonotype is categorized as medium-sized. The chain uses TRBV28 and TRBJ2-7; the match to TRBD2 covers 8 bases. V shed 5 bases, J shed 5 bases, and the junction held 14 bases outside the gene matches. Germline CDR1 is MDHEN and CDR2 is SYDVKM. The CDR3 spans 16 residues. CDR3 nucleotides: TGTGCCAGCAGTCTGCTGGCGGGGGGAAGGGGAAACGAGCAGTACTTC. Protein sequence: CASSLLAGGRGNEQYF.

CDR3 DNA: TGTGCCACCCAGGGGGCCGGGGAGCTGTTTTTT. Protein sequence: CATQGAGELFF. The chain is built from TRBV2 and TRBJ2-2; 7 nucleotides match TRBD1. J gave up 6 bases and V 10 bases, and 2 bases lay outside the gene matches. From germline, CDR1 is SNHLY and CDR2 FYNNEI. The CDR3 is made up of 11 amino acids.

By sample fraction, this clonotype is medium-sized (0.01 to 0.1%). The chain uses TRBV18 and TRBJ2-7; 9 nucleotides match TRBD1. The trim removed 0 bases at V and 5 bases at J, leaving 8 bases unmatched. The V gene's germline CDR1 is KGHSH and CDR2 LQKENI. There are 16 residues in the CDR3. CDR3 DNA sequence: TGTGCCAGCTCACCACCCACGGGACAGGGAGCCCACGAGCAGTACTTC. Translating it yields CASSPPTGQGAHEQYF.

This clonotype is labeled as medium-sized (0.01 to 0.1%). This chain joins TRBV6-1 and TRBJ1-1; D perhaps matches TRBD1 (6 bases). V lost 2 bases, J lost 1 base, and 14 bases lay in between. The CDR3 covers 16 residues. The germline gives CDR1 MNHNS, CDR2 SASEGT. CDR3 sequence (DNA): TGTGCCAGCAGTGAATTTGCGAGACAGGCGAACACTGAAGCTTTCTTT. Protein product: CASSEFARQANTEAFF.

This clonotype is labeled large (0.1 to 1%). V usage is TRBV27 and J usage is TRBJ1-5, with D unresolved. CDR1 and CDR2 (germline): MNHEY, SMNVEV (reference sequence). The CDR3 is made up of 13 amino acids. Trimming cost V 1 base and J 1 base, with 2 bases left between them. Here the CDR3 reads CASSLWSNQPQHF. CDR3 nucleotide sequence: TGTGCCAGCAGTTTATGGAGCAATCAGCCCCAGCATTTT.

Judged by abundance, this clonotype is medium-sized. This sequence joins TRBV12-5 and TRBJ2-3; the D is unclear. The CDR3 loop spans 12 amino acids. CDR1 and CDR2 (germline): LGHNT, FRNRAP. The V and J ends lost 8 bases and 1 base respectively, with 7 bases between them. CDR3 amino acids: CASRFGTDTQYF. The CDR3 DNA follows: TGTGCTAGTAGATTCGGCACAGATACGCAGTATTTT.

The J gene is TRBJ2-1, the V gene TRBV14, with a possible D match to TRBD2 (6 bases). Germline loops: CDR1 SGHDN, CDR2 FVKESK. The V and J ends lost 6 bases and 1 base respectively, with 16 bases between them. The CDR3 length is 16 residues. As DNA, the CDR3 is TGTGCCAGCAGGGGAAGCCTAGCGCAATCCTACAATGAGCAGTTCTTC. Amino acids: CASRGSLAQSYNEQFF.

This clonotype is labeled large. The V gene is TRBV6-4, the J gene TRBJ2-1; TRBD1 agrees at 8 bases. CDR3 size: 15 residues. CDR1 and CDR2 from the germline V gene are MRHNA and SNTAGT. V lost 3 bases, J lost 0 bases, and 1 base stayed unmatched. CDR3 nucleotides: TGTGCCAGCAGTGAACAGGGGGTCTCCTACAATGAGCAGTTCTTC. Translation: CASSEQGVSYNEQFF.

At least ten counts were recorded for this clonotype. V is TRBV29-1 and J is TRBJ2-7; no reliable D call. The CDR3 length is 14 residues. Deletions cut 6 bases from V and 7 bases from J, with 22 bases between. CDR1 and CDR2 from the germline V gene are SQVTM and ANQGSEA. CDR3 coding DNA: TGCAGCGTGACCTTGACCGGCTCTACCTGGGAGCAGTACTTC. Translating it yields CSVTLTGSTWEQYF.

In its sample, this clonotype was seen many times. The CDR3 DNA reads TGTGCCAGCAGTTTGGCTAGCGGCTCCTACGAGCAGTACTTC. Residues: CASSLASGSYEQYF. The chain recombines TRBV12-3 or TRBV12-4 with TRBJ2-7, with 7 bases lining up with TRBD2. J lost 0 bases, V lost 3 bases, and 2 bases had no gene match. CDR3 length: 14 amino acids.

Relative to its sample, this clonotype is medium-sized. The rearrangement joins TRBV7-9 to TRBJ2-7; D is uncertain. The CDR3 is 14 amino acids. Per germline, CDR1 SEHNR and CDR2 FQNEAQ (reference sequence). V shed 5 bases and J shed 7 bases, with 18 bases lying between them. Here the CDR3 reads CASSPGSSPKEQYF. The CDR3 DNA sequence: TGTGCCAGCAGCCCAGGAAGCTCCCCGAAGGAGCAGTACTTC.

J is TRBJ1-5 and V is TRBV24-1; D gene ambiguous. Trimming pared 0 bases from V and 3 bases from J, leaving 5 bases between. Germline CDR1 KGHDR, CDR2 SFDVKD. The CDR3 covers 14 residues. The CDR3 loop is CATSDLSINQPQHF. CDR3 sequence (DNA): TGTGCCACCAGTGATTTGAGTATCAATCAGCCCCAGCATTTT.

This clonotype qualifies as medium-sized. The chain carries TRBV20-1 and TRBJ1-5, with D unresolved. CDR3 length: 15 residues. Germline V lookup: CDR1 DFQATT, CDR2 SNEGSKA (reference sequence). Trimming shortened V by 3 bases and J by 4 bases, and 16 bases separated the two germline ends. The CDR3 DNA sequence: TGCAGTGCTAGTCCCGTAACGGACGGAAATCAGCCCCAGCATTTT. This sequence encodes CSASPVTDGNQPQHF.

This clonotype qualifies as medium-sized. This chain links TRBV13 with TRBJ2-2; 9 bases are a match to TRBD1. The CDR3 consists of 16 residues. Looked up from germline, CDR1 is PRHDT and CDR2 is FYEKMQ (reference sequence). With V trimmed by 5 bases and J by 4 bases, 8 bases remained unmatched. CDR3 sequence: CASSKRRDRVTGELFF. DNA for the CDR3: TGTGCCAGCAGCAAGAGGCGGGACAGGGTCACCGGGGAGCTGTTTTTT. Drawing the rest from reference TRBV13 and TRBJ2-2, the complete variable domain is AAGVIQSPRHLIKEKRETATLKCYPIPRHDTVYWYQQGPGQDPQFLISFYEKMQSDKGSIPDRFSAQQFSDYHSELNMSSLELGDSALYFCASSKRRDRVTGELFFGEGSRLTVL.

The CDR3 here is CAISVGRDNEQFF. The CDR3 DNA sequence: TGTGCCATCAGTGTGGGCAGGGACAATGAGCAGTTCTTC. The chain joins TRBV10-3 to TRBJ2-1, with D maybe TRBD1 (5 bases). This CDR3 contains 13 residues. The V gene's germline CDR1 is ENHRY and CDR2 SYGVKD. V lost 4 bases, J lost 5 bases, and 9 bases lay in between.

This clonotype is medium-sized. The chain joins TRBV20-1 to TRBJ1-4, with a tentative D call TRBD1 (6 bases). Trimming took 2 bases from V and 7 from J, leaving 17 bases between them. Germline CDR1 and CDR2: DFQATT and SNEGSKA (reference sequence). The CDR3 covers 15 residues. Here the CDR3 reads CSARHHSRGGEKLFF. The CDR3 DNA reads TGCAGTGCTAGACATCATTCCAGGGGCGGTGAAAAACTGTTTTTT.

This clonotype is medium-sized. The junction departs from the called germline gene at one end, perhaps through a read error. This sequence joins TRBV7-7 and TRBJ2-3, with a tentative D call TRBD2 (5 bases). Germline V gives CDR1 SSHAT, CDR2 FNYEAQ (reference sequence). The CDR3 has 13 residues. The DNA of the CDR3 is TGTGCTAGCAGCTTAGCGAGGGAAGATACGCAGTATTTT. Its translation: CASSLAREDTQYF.

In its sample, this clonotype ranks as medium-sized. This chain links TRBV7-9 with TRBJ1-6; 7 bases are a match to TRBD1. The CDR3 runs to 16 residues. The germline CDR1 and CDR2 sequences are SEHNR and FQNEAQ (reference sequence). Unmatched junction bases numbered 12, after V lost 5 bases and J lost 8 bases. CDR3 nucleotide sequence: TGTGCCAGCAGCCCCTTGCCGGGACAGTCCTATTCACCCCTCCACTTT. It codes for CASSPLPGQSYSPLHF.

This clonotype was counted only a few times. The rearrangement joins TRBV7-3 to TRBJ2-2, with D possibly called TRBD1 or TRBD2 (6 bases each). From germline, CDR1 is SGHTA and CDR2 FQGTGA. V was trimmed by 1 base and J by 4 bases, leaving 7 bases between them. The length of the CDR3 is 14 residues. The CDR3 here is CASSLKGGTGELFF. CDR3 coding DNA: TGTGCCAGCAGCTTAAAGGGGGGCACCGGGGAGCTGTTTTTT.

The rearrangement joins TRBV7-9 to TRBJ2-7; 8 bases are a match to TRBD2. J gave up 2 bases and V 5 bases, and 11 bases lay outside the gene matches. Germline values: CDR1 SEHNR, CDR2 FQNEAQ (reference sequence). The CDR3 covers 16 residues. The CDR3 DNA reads TGTGCCAGCAGCCCTACCCGTGCGGGAGGCCCCTACGAGCAGTACTTC. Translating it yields CASSPTRAGGPYEQYF.

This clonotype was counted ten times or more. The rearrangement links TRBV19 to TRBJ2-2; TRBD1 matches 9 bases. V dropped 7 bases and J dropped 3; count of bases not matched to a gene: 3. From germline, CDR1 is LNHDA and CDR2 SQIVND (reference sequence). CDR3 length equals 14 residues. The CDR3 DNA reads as TGTGCCAGTAAATGGACAGGGGACACCGGGGAGCTGTTTTTT. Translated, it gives CASKWTGDTGELFF.